This is a list of T cell receptor beta chains from one sample in a study of T cell repertoires in cytomegalovirus infection. TCRdb fed the reads into MiXCR, producing one record per CDR3 protein. The table includes about 78,000 distinct CDR3 sequences, roughly 37% detected once. Their specific antigens are unknown. The starting material was CD8+ T cells from cultured PBMCs, obtained from culture after CMV antigen stimulation. All receptors come from a human donor in good health (CMV status not recorded). Some clones in this sample may be carry-over from other donors' samples. Both conserved end residues are part of each CDR3. A D gene is named only where the DNA matches it firmly. Part of the rows lack a size; the others show once, few, many or a class for expanded clones.

V,J,D,size,CDR3
TRBV4-3,TRBJ1-3,.,many,CASSQDLSSGNTIYF
TRBV7-9,TRBJ2-5,.,few,CASSLDAGEETQYF
TRBV12-3/TRBV12-4,TRBJ1-2,TRBD1,.,CASSFRTGYGYTF
TRBV19,TRBJ1-5,.,.,CASNQGGGSNQPQHF
TRBV12-3/TRBV12-4,TRBJ2-5,TRBD1,many,CASSFTGVVETQYF
TRBV4-1,TRBJ1-5,TRBD1,.,CASSQVGQGPHQPQHF
TRBV7-6,TRBJ2-7,.,.,CASSLGLGDYEQYF
TRBV7-8,TRBJ2-1,.,.,CASSGGWTNNEHFF
TRBV4-1,TRBJ2-3,.,.,CASSQLELTNSDTQYF
TRBV5-5,TRBJ2-2,TRBD2,.,CASSLARLAFANTGELFF
TRBV6-6,TRBJ1-5,TRBD1,.,CASPPGGLSSNQPQHF
TRBV4-1,TRBJ2-2,.,.,CASSPDGTGGAGELFF
TRBV7-4,TRBJ1-2,.,.,CASSLPSPGAGRDYGYTF
TRBV19,TRBJ2-2,.,few,CASSISTGELFF
TRBV28,TRBJ2-7,TRBD1,few,CASSLTGGSSYEQYF
TRBV6-1,TRBJ2-7,.,.,CASSDYRTYEQYF
TRBV7-9,TRBJ2-1,TRBD1,.,CTSSPGQSSYNEQFF
TRBV12-3/TRBV12-4,TRBJ2-5,TRBD2,.,CASSSGGFQETQYF
TRBV7-2,TRBJ2-3,TRBD2,.,CASSYASGGFSTDTQYF
TRBV7-2,TRBJ1-1,.,.,CASSNLQGGNTEAFF
TRBV28,TRBJ1-5,.,few,CASSRNPPGRTDQPQHF
TRBV10-3,TRBJ2-7,.,.,CAISGEGYNEQYF